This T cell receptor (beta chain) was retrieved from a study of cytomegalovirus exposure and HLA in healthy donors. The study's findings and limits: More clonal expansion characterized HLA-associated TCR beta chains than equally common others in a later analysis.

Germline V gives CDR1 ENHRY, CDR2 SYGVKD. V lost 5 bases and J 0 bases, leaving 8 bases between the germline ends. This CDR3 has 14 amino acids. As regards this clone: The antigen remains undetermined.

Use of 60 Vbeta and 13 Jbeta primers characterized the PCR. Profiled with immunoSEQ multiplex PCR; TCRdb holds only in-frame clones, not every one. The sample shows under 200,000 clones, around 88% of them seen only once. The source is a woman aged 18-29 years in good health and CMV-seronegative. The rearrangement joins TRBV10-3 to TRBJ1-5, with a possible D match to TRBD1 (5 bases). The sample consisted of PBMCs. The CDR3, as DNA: TGTGCCATCAGTTCAGGGTATAGCAATCAGCCCCAGCATTTT. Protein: CAISSGYSNQPQHF.